Each of the 32 T cell receptor beta chains below was sequenced from the same sample in a study of cytomegalovirus exposure and HLA in healthy donors. The PCR made use of 60 Vbeta and 13 Jbeta primers. Sequencing was performed with immunoSEQ multiplex PCR; in TCRdb, only in-frame clones are kept and a portion is missing. The sample has approximately 290,000 clones, over 70% seen once; the top ten hold about 0.28%. The source material was PBMCs. Receptor source: a girl aged 2-15 years in good health and CMV-seronegative.

This clone was found once. V is TRBV30 and J is TRBJ1-4; D is undetermined. This CDR3 comprises 12 residues. CDR1 GTSNPN and CDR2 SVGIG come from the germline V gene (reference sequence). The germline V and J ends were trimmed by 5 bases and 7 bases, with 11 bases remaining between them. The CDR3 loop reads CAWEWRSEKLFF. The DNA of the CDR3 is TGTGCCTGGGAGTGGAGGAGTGAAAAACTGTTTTTT.

The chain uses TRBV18 and TRBJ2-7; no definite D call. This CDR3 has 11 residues. Trimming removed 3 bases at V and 7 bases at J, with 7 bases between. Germline-derived CDR1 and CDR2 are KGHSH and LQKENI. The CDR3 is CASSPSEEQYF. In DNA, the CDR3 is TGTGCCAGCTCACCTAGTGAAGAGCAGTACTTC.

The V and J genes are TRBV7-2 and TRBJ2-7; weak D call: TRBD2 (5 bases). The ends were cut back, 3 bases at V and 2 bases at J, with 14 bases in the middle. The CDR3 sequence is 15 residues long. The germline V gene has CDR1 SGHTA and CDR2 FQGNSA. CDR3 bases: TGTGCCAGCAGCTTGAGGCCTAGCTTGGCCTACGAGCAGTACTTC. Protein product: CASSLRPSLAYEQYF.

V is TRBV27 and J is TRBJ2-7; D is perhaps TRBD2 (6 bases). Germline CDR1 MNHEY, CDR2 SMNVEV (reference sequence). This CDR3 has 14 residues. Trimming left V 0 bases short and J 1 base short, with 7 bases between. The DNA of the CDR3 is TGTGCCAGCAGTTTATCGGGGGGTTCCTACGAGCAGTACTTC. It is translated as CASSLSGGSYEQYF.

The chain uses TRBV6-5 and TRBJ1-1, with TRBD1 identical over 12 bases. V shed 0 bases, J shed 8 bases, and the junction held 4 bases outside the gene matches. The CDR3 covers 15 residues. The V gene's germline CDR1 is MNHEY and CDR2 SVGAGI. The CDR3 region is CASSYSGTGGSEAFF. In nucleotides, the CDR3 is TGTGCCAGCAGTTACTCCGGGACAGGGGGCTCCGAAGCTTTCTTT.

V usage is TRBV10-3 and J usage is TRBJ2-2; 9 nucleotides match TRBD2. The J segment lost 5 bases and the V segment lost 7 bases, leaving 23 bases of the junction unmatched. The germline CDR1 and CDR2 sequences are ENHRY and SYGVKD. This CDR3 comprises 20 residues. CDR3 nucleotides: TGTGCCATCAAATCCGGGGGCGCCGGGACTAGCCCAAGGGGGACCGGGGAGCTGTTTTTT. Translation: CAIKSGGAGTSPRGTGELFF.

The chain combines TRBV21-1 with TRBJ2-5; TRBD1 is the table's D call, not checked against the DNA. TRBV21-1 is assigned pseudogene status. This CDR3 is 15 amino acids long. In DNA form, the CDR3 reads TGTGCCAGCAGCTCCCCTAGGGGCTTCCAAGAGACCCAGTACTTC. This codes for CASSSPRGFQETQYF.

V is TRBV29-1 and J is TRBJ1-2; 8 bases line up with TRBD1. This CDR3 comprises 13 residues. With 4 bases clipped from V and 0 bases from J, the junction kept 1 base outside the gene matches. Germline V CDR1 and CDR2: SQVTM, ANQGSEA. In nucleotides, the CDR3 is TGCAGCGTTGGACAGGGGTCTAACTATGGCTACACCTTC. It encodes CSVGQGSNYGYTF.

The rearrangement joins TRBV5-6 to TRBJ2-1; TRBD2 aligns across 8 bases. Trimming took 5 bases from V and 8 from J; bases not matched to a gene: 12. Looked up from germline, CDR1 is SGHDT and CDR2 is YYEEEE. The CDR3 is 15 amino acids. The CDR3 DNA reads TGTGCCAGCAGACTGAGCGGGAGTAGTTTATATGAGCAGTTCTTC. Protein: CASRLSGSSLYEQFF.

The chain combines TRBV5-4 with TRBJ2-5; 8 bases align to TRBD1. The CDR3 sequence is 18 residues long. V was clipped by 3 bases and J by 4 bases; unmatched bases: 17. Germline values: CDR1 SGHNT, CDR2 YYREEE (reference sequence). The CDR3 coding sequence is TGTGCCAGCAGCTACTCCCTACCCGGACAGGGTCGGAGAGAGACCCAGTACTTC. Translated: CASSYSLPGQGRRETQYF.

The rearrangement joins TRBV9 to TRBJ2-1; the D is unclear. The germline V gene encodes CDR1 SGDLS and CDR2 YYNGEE. Trimming took off 4 bases at V and 6 bases at J, with 17 bases between the two ends. The CDR3 is made up of 15 amino acids. CDR3 nucleotides: TGTGCCAGCAGCTCTGTTGGCTTCCGAGGCAATGAGCAGTTCTTC. Encoded protein: CASSSVGFRGNEQFF.

This chain's CDR3 is CASSLYSGNTIYF. CDR3 nucleotides: TGTGCCAGTAGTCTCTACTCTGGAAACACCATATATTTT. The chain employs TRBV19 and TRBJ1-3; D uncertain. The V end was cut by 5 bases, the J end by 0 bases, with 5 bases between. The CDR3 is 13 amino acids. The V gene's germline CDR1 is LNHDA and CDR2 SQIVND (reference sequence).

The sample holds a few counts of this clone. J is TRBJ2-3 and V is TRBV27; possible D gene TRBD2, 5 bases. With 4 bases removed from V and 1 base from J, the gap between germline ends came to 12 bases. CDR3 length: 15 residues. Looked up from germline, CDR1 is MNHEY and CDR2 is SMNVEV (reference sequence). CDR3 nucleotide sequence: TGTGCCAGCAGTTCCCTACTAGAGGGCACAGATACGCAGTATTTT. Its protein is CASSSLLEGTDTQYF.

The chain is built from TRBV10-1 and TRBJ2-5; D is possibly TRBD2 (5 bases). There are 14 residues in the CDR3. Trimming removed 2 bases from V and 5 bases from J, with 12 bases in between. Germline V lookup: CDR1 WNHNN, CDR2 SYGVQD (reference sequence). CDR3 sequence (DNA): TGCGCCAGCAGTGAGGGACTCTTTTGGGAGACCCAGTACTTC. The encoded protein is CASSEGLFWETQYF.

This sequence joins TRBV7-8 and TRBJ1-1; the D is unclear. The germline CDR1 and CDR2 sequences are SGHVS and FQNEAQ. This CDR3 contains 13 residues. Trimming took off 5 bases at V and 4 bases at J, with 11 bases between the two ends. The CDR3 DNA reads TGTGCCAGCAGCGGACTGGGAGCCACTGAAGCTTTCTTT. Protein: CASSGLGATEAFF.

This clone has only a few counts. The junction does not match germline at one end; this may be a read error. This rearrangement joins TRBV30 to TRBJ2-7, with a tentative D call TRBD1 (6 bases). The CDR3 is 12 amino acids. Germline lookup yields CDR1 GTSNPN and CDR2 SVGIG (reference sequence). CDR3 amino acids: CAWYRDRTETHF. CDR3 coding DNA: TGTGCCTGGTACCGCGATAGGACAGAAACCCACTTC.

This clone was observed a single time. The chain has TRBV6-1 and TRBJ1-5; weak D call: TRBD1 (6 bases). CDR1 and CDR2 from the germline V gene are MNHNS and SASEGT. Trimming pared 6 bases from V and 3 bases from J, leaving 15 bases between. The CDR3 contains 15 residues. In DNA form, the CDR3 reads TGTGCCAGCAGACCAGGGGATTTATCCAATCAGCCCCAGCATTTT. It yields the protein CASRPGDLSNQPQHF.

The rearrangement links TRBV5-1 to TRBJ1-4; the D gene is possibly TRBD1 (6 bases). The CDR3 runs to 16 residues. Germline lookup yields CDR1 SGHRS and CDR2 YFSETQ. V lost 4 bases and J lost 0, with 13 bases in between. The CDR3 is CASSMGHLATNEKLFF. CDR3 bases: TGCGCCAGCAGCATGGGACACCTTGCAACTAATGAAAAACTGTTTTTT.

V and J are TRBV7-9 and TRBJ1-3; possible D gene TRBD1, 6 bases. This CDR3 is 16 amino acids long. Looked up from germline, CDR1 is SEHNR and CDR2 is FQNEAQ (reference sequence). V lost 4 bases to trimming and J lost 2 bases, with 15 bases between them. CDR3 DNA sequence: TGTGCCAGCAGCTCAACCGGGACATCACCTGGAAACACCATATATTTT. It specifies CASSSTGTSPGNTIYF.

This clone was recorded once. This CDR3 is also generated by other DNA sequences in the sample. V gene TRBV4-2 combines with J gene TRBJ2-3; 11 bases fit TRBD2. Germline CDR1 and CDR2: LGHNA and YNFKEQ. The CDR3 runs 17 residues. Germline trimming cut 1 base from V and 0 bases from J; bases unmatched to any gene: 3. The CDR3 sequence is CASSQVASGRSTDTQYF. CDR3 sequence (DNA): TGTGCCAGCAGCCAAGTAGCTAGCGGGAGGAGCACAGATACGCAGTATTTT.

The V call is TRBV6-6, the J call TRBJ2-7, with 10 bases identical to TRBD2. Germline values: CDR1 MNHNY, CDR2 SVGAGI (reference sequence). The CDR3 has 14 amino acids. V gave up 5 bases and J gave up 2 bases; unmatched junction bases: 3. The CDR3: CASSLAGVTYEQYF. The CDR3 DNA reads as TGTGCCAGCAGTCTAGCGGGAGTCACCTACGAGCAGTACTTC.

V gene TRBV5-1 combines with J gene TRBJ1-2; the match to TRBD1 covers 10 bases. Germline CDR1 and CDR2: SGHRS and YFSETQ. The CDR3 has 12 amino acids. The J segment lost 4 bases and the V segment lost 7 bases, leaving 1 base of the junction unmatched. The CDR3, as DNA: TGCGCCAGCGGGACAGGGGTCTATGGCTACACCTTC. It encodes CASGTGVYGYTF.

V and J are TRBV5-1 and TRBJ2-7, with D possibly being TRBD1 (6 bases). The CDR3 runs to 16 residues. The germline V gene encodes CDR1 SGHRS and CDR2 YFSETQ. V was trimmed by 2 bases and J by 0 bases, leaving 15 bases between them. CDR3 residues: CASSFYPGHRSYEQYF. The CDR3 nucleotides are TGCGCCAGCAGCTTTTACCCGGGACATCGCTCCTACGAGCAGTACTTC.

This clone was detected a few times. The chain combines TRBV2 with TRBJ2-4; 8 bases agree with TRBD1. V lost 9 bases, J lost 7 bases, and 14 bases stayed unmatched. This CDR3 has 15 residues. Per the germline V gene, CDR1 is SNHLY and CDR2 is FYNNEI. The CDR3 loop reads CASGGRSDRGNIQYF. CDR3 coding DNA: TGTGCCAGTGGGGGGAGGAGTGACAGGGGTAACATTCAGTACTTC.

The chain is built from TRBV15 and TRBJ1-1; the D is unclear. Trimming stripped 0 bases from V and 9 bases from J, with 17 bases between. Germline CDR1 reads LNHNV; CDR2 reads YYDKDF (reference sequence). CDR3 size: 15 residues. CDR3 nucleotide sequence: TGTGCCACCAGCAGAGATCTCCTTGGGAGGGTTCAAGCTTTCTTT. This sequence encodes CATSRDLLGRVQAFF. Together with reference TRBV15 and TRBJ1-1, the CDR3 gives the full variable domain: DAMVIQNPRYQVTQFGKPVTLSCSQTLNHNVMYWYQQKSSQAPKLLFHYYDKDFNNEADTPDNFQSRRPNTSFCFLDIRSPGLGDTAMYLCATSRDLLGRVQAFFGQGTRLTVV.

This clone occurred once. The chain joins TRBV20-1 to TRBJ2-3; D not resolved. CDR1 is DFQATT, CDR2 SNEGSKA, per germline (reference sequence). This CDR3 is 11 amino acids long. V lost 4 bases, J lost 3 bases, and 5 bases lay in between. CDR3 sequence: CSATPTDTQYF. The DNA for the CDR3 is TGCAGTGCTACTCCGACAGATACGCAGTATTTT.

The rearrangement links TRBV27 to TRBJ2-1; TRBD1 matches 7 bases. V shed 5 bases and J 4 bases; nucleotides not matched to a gene: 5. The CDR3 consists of 14 residues. The germline CDR1 and CDR2 sequences are MNHEY and SMNVEV (reference sequence). CDR3 loop: CASSPSGQYNEQFF. For the CDR3, the DNA is TGTGCCAGCAGTCCCTCGGGACAGTACAATGAGCAGTTCTTC.

V is TRBV27 and J is TRBJ2-1; 7 positions agree with TRBD1. The CDR3 runs to 15 residues. Germline V gene data show CDR1 as MNHEY and CDR2 as SMNVEV (reference sequence). The ends lost 2 bases at V and 4 bases at J; junction bases unmatched: 5. CDR3 nucleotide sequence: TGTGCCAGCAGTTTAAGAGGGGGCGAATACAATGAGCAGTTCTTC. This encodes CASSLRGGEYNEQFF.

The genes are TRBV5-1 and TRBJ1-1; TRBD1 is a possible D gene (6 bases). V was shortened by 0 bases and J by 3 bases, with 6 bases between the two germline ends. CDR3 length: 13 amino acids. Germline V gene sequence: CDR1 SGHRS, CDR2 YFSETQ. The CDR3 here is CASSLDRDTEAFF. Here the CDR3 DNA reads TGCGCCAGCAGCTTGGACAGGGACACTGAAGCTTTCTTT.

The chain couples TRBV30 to TRBJ1-1, with unresolved D. The germline CDR1 and CDR2 sequences are GTSNPN and SVGIG (reference sequence). The CDR3 has 14 residues. V lost 0 bases and J 0 bases, leaving 8 bases between the germline ends. The CDR3 sequence is CAWSVSLMNTEAFF. As DNA, the CDR3 is TGTGCCTGGAGTGTCTCTCTTATGAACACTGAAGCTTTCTTT. The whole variable domain, remainder taken from reference TRBV30 and TRBJ1-1, is SQTIHQWPATLVQPVGSPLSLECTVEGTSNPNLYWYRQAAGRGLQLLFYSVGIGQISSEVPQNLSASRPQDRQFILSSKKLLLSDSGFYLCAWSVSLMNTEAFFGQGTRLTVV.

The chain carries TRBV6-1 and TRBJ2-3, with 7 bases identical to TRBD2. The CDR3 contains 18 residues. Germline-derived CDR1 and CDR2 are MNHNS and SASEGT. Trimming removed 2 bases from V and 2 bases from J; junction bases left unmatched: 13. CDR3 sequence (DNA): TGTGCCAGCAGTGAATCTATGTGGGAGGGCCGTGACACAGATACGCAGTATTTT. Its translation is CASSESMWEGRDTDTQYF.

The rearrangement uses TRBV18 and TRBJ2-3; D unclear. CDR1 and CDR2 (germline): KGHSH, LQKENI. The CDR3 length is 12 residues. V shed 2 bases and J shed 5 bases, with 5 bases lying between them. The CDR3 sequence: CASSPVRDTQYF. The DNA for the CDR3 is TGTGCCAGCTCACCAGTTCGAGATACGCAGTATTTT.